A selection of T cell receptor beta chains follows, all from one sample in a study of cytomegalovirus exposure and HLA in healthy donors. Repertoires were generated with immunoSEQ multiplex PCR, while TCRdb's copy carries only in-frame clones and drops some. This table holds 120,000 or so clones, approximately 80% found once. Sequenced input: PBMCs. The receptors originated from a man younger than 30 in good health and CMV-seronegative. CDR3s include the opening cysteine and the closing phenylalanine or tryptophan. The D gene is left open where the match is weak. Size tells how often a clone was seen (once, few, many) or the class of an expanded clone, and some rows leave it out.

TRBD2,once,TRBJ2-2,TRBV10-1,CASSPSGGAPGELFF,TGCGCCAGCAGTCCTAGCGGGGGGGCCCCCGGGGAGCTGTTTTTT
TRBD1,.,TRBJ1-5,TRBV27,CASSLVGQGASQPQHF,TGTGCCAGCAGTTTGGTGGGACAGGGGGCGAGTCAGCCCCAGCATTTT
.,.,TRBJ1-6,TRBV11-2,CASSLDQTWRNSPLHF,TGTGCCAGCAGCTTAGATCAAACATGGAGGAATTCACCCCTCCACTTT
TRBD1,few,TRBJ2-7,TRBV5-1,CASSPGQGLAYEQYF,TGCGCCAGCAGCCCAGGACAGGGTTTGGCCTACGAGCAGTACTTC
.,few,TRBJ2-3,TRBV7-3,CASSQGSTDTQYF,TGTGCCAGCAGCCAGGGTTCCACAGATACGCAGTATTTT
.,.,TRBJ1-1,TRBV2,CASSPTSEAFF,TGTGCCAGCAGTCCAACTTCTGAAGCTTTCTTT
.,.,TRBJ1-2,TRBV29-1,CSARMGQGGYTF,TGCAGCGCCCGGATGGGTCAGGGCGGCTACACCTTC
.,.,TRBJ1-2,TRBV9,CASSVDSNSYGYTF,TGTGCCAGCAGCGTGGACAGCAATTCTTATGGCTACACCTTC
TRBD1,.,TRBJ1-6,TRBV28,CASSPWDRGSPASALHF,TGTGCCAGCAGCCCGTGGGACAGGGGATCCCCCGCTTCAGCCCTCCACTTT
TRBD1,.,TRBJ1-5,TRBV7-6,CASSTGGNQPQHF,TGTGCCAGCAGCACAGGGGGTAATCAGCCCCAGCATTTT
.,.,TRBJ1-3,TRBV6-1,CASNGGAGNTIYF,TGTGCCAGCAATGGCGGCGCGGGAAACACCATATATTTT
.,.,TRBJ2-3,TRBV4-3,CASSQGSANGADTQYF,TGCGCCAGCAGCCAAGGTAGCGCGAACGGCGCAGATACGCAGTATTTT
.,.,TRBJ1-2,TRBV6-1,CASSEVVYGGLANYGYTF,TGTGCCAGCAGTGAAGTAGTCTACGGAGGTCTAGCTAACTATGGCTACACCTTC
TRBD2,.,TRBJ2-1,TRBV4-2,CASRGLAGYNEQFF,TGTGCCAGTCGGGGACTAGCGGGCTACAATGAGCAGTTCTTC
.,.,TRBJ1-2,TRBV6-5,CAGRPGGANYGYTF,TGTGCCGGCAGACCCGGAGGGGCTAACTATGGCTACACCTTC
.,few,TRBJ2-6,TRBV9,CASSVDTDSGANVLTF,TGTGCCAGCAGCGTTGACACCGACTCTGGGGCCAACGTCCTGACTTTC
.,.,TRBJ1-3,TRBV6-5,CASSPGGNTIYF,TGTGCCAGCAGTCCAGGGGGAAACACCATATATTTT
.,.,TRBJ1-5,TRBV5-8,CASSSQYRENQPQHF,TGTGCCAGCAGCTCCCAATACAGGGAAAATCAGCCCCAGCATTTT
TRBD2,.,TRBJ2-7,TRBV6-5,CASSQGLAVSYEQYF,TGTGCCAGCAGTCAGGGACTAGCGGTGAGCTACGAGCAGTACTTC
TRBD1,few,TRBJ1-2,TRBV6-4,CASRASTGQNYGYTF,TGTGCCAGCAGGGCCTCGACAGGGCAAAACTATGGCTACACCTTC
TRBD2,.,TRBJ2-3,TRBV12-5,CASGPGTSGGADTQYF,TGTGCTAGTGGTCCCGGGACTAGCGGCGGGGCAGATACGCAGTATTTT
TRBD1,.,TRBJ1-2,TRBV29-1,CSANRGSAYGYTF,TGCAGCGCTAACAGGGGTTCGGCCTATGGCTACACCTTC
.,.,TRBJ1-5,TRBV4-1,CASSQSWGLMGNQPQHF,TGCGCCAGCAGCCAGTCTTGGGGGCTGATGGGCAATCAGCCCCAGCATTTT
.,.,TRBJ1-1,TRBV29-1,CSVAVAGANTEAFF,TGCAGCGTTGCAGTAGCGGGGGCCAACACTGAAGCTTTCTTT
TRBD1,.,TRBJ1-2,TRBV5-4,CASSRQGKGYGYTF,TGTGCCAGCAGCCGACAGGGAAAGGGCTATGGCTACACCTTC
.,few,TRBJ1-3,TRBV7-8,CASSQGGSGNTIYF,TGTGCCAGCAGCCAAGGGGGATCTGGAAACACCATATATTTT
.,.,TRBJ2-5,TRBV4-2,CASSQSGLGVKETQYF,TGTGCCAGCAGCCAGTCGGGACTCGGGGTCAAAGAGACCCAGTACTTC
.,.,TRBJ1-3,TRBV6-5,CASSYPGTSGNTIYF,TGTGCCAGCAGTTACCCGGGGACATCTGGAAACACCATATATTTT
.,.,TRBJ2-3,TRBV12-2,CASRLVRAGVTDTQYF,TGTGCAAGTCGCTTAGTTCGGGCGGGGGTGACAGATACGCAGTATTTT
.,few,TRBJ1-4,TRBV19,CASSRAEKLFF,TGTGCCAGTAGCCGAGCGGAAAAACTGTTTTTT
TRBD1,.,TRBJ2-2,TRBV5-1,CASSLGQGLTGELFF,TGCGCCAGCAGCCTGGGACAGGGGCTGACCGGGGAGCTGTTTTTT
.,.,TRBJ1-1,TRBV4-2,CASSRGTVNTEAFF,TGTGCCAGCAGTAGGGGGACGGTGAACACTGAAGCTTTCTTT
TRBD2,.,TRBJ2-7,TRBV7-9,CASSPREAYEQYF,TGTGCCAGCAGCCCTCGGGAGGCTTACGAGCAGTACTTC
TRBD1,.,TRBJ2-7,TRBV9,CASSVGQTGQALSYEQYF,TGTGCCAGCAGCGTAGGGCAAACGGGACAGGCCTTATCCTACGAGCAGTACTTC
TRBD2,.,TRBJ2-2,TRBV5-4,CASSGVAGTTGELFF,TGTGCCAGCAGCGGAGTAGCGGGCACCACCGGGGAGCTGTTTTTT
.,.,TRBJ1-3,TRBV25-1,CASTTGSSGNTIYF,TGTGCCAGCACTACTGGGAGCTCTGGAAACACCATATATTTT
.,.,TRBJ1-6,TRBV4-1,CASSQDSRGAGVYSPLHF,TGCGCCAGCAGCCAAGATTCACGGGGGGCAGGGGTTTATTCACCCCTCCACTTT
.,.,TRBJ2-4,TRBV28,CASGRRDSLAKNIQYF,TGTGCCAGCGGTAGAAGGGACTCACTAGCCAAAAACATTCAGTACTTC
TRBD2,.,TRBJ2-5,TRBV4-3,CASSQVHRTRLHETQYF,TGCGCCAGCAGCCAAGTACATCGGACTAGACTCCATGAGACCCAGTACTTC
TRBD2,.,TRBJ2-1,TRBV29-1,CSVEAAGSSYNEQFF,TGCAGCGTTGAAGCAGCGGGGAGCTCCTACAATGAGCAGTTCTTC
TRBD1,.,TRBJ2-2,TRBV5-1,CASNPDRARTGELFF,TGCGCCAGCAACCCGGACAGGGCACGAACCGGGGAGCTGTTTTTT
TRBD1,.,TRBJ1-1,TRBV11-1,CASSRPGQGSTEAFF,TGTGCCAGCAGCCGGCCGGGACAGGGCTCCACTGAAGCTTTCTTT
TRBD1,.,TRBJ1-2,TRBV5-1,CASSPGTGHDGYTF,TGCGCCAGCAGCCCTGGGACAGGGCATGACGGCTACACCTTC
.,.,TRBJ2-5,TRBV21-1,CASSNSSQETQYF,TGTGCCAGCAGCAACTCGAGCCAAGAGACCCAGTACTTC
.,.,TRBJ2-7,TRBV19,CASGFGGEQYF,TGTGCCAGTGGCTTTGGGGGGGAGCAGTACTTC
TRBD2,.,TRBJ2-3,TRBV6-4,CASSESGLAGSTDTQYF,TGTGCCAGCAGTGAGTCGGGCTTAGCGGGGAGCACAGATACGCAGTATTTT
.,.,TRBJ2-1,TRBV11-1,CASSLFRSGGGIRNEQFF,TGTGCCAGCAGCTTATTCCGTAGTGGGGGCGGAATTCGGAATGAGCAGTTCTTC
.,.,TRBJ1-1,TRBV7-3,CASSFGRSNTEAFF,TGTGCCAGCAGCTTTGGCAGATCGAACACTGAAGCTTTCTTT
.,few,TRBJ1-6,TRBV11-2,CASSLEGGFSPLHF,TGTGCCAGCAGCTTAGAGGGAGGGTTTTCACCCCTCCACTTT
.,.,TRBJ1-1,TRBV10-3,CAISEEQSNTEAFF,TGTGCCATCAGTGAAGAACAGTCAAACACTGAAGCTTTCTTT
.,.,TRBJ2-3,TRBV7-3,CASSLIGGLTDTQYF,TGTGCCAGCAGCTTAATTGGGGGCCTAACAGATACGCAGTATTTT
TRBD2,.,TRBJ2-1,TRBV2,CASSPTSGSSYNEQFF,TGTGCCAGCAGCCCGACTAGCGGGAGCTCCTACAATGAGCAGTTCTTC
.,.,TRBJ1-1,TRBV6-5,CASQTGGSHTEAFF,TGTGCCAGCCAAACGGGGGGTTCGCACACTGAAGCTTTCTTT
TRBD1,.,TRBJ2-4,TRBV4-1,CASSHLGRDRGLDIQYF,TGCGCCAGCAGCCACCTAGGGAGGGACAGGGGGCTAGACATTCAGTACTTC
.,once,TRBJ2-7,TRBV7-8,CASSLGAGYEQYF,TGTGCCAGCAGCTTAGGGGCAGGGTACGAGCAGTACTTC